This T cell receptor beta chain emerged from a study of T cell clonotyping in hematopoietic cell transplantation. The study, taken as a whole, reports: Higher Inverse Simpson Index values in graft donor and pretransplant recipient predicted broader posttransplant TCR diversity.

This CDR3 is 15 amino acids long. In germline, CDR1 is SGHRS, CDR2 YFSETQ. Trimming at V came to 2 bases and at J to 4 bases, leaving 6 bases not matched to a gene. On this clone itself: The antigen remains undetermined.

This table comes from immunoSEQ multiplex PCR, and its TCRdb copy is limited to in-frame clones, with some not included. The sample carries thousands of clones, 89% recorded once. Recipients were bled about 28 days pretransplant and at posttransplant days 30, 100, 180. Sequenced here: peripheral blood mononuclear cells, sampled 100 days after allogeneic stem cell transplant. The rearrangement joins TRBV5-1 to TRBJ2-1; 7 nucleotides line up with TRBD1. This receptor was taken from a male patient between 35 and 55 years old who had an allogeneic stem cell transplant from an unrelated donor, so the T cells may come from the graft donor. Some clones in this sample may be carry-over from other donors' samples. The CDR3 nucleotides are TGCGCCAGCAGCTTACAGGGGCAACTTTACAATGAGCAGTTCTTC. This gives the protein CASSLQGQLYNEQFF.